Below, 31 T cell receptor beta chains from the same sample are listed, as sequenced in a study of CD8+ T cells in alopecia areata. RNA was isolated and reverse transcribed to cDNA, the sequencing template. The assay was immunoSEQ multiplex PCR, and TCRdb's table has in-frame clones only and misses some. Of about 250,000 clones listed, 65% to 70% are singletons. This material consisted of CD4+ T cells sorted from blood, taken at week 0. Every receptor here comes from a human donor with alopecia areata.

This clone was picked up a small number of times. The chain recombines TRBV15 with TRBJ1-5, with unresolved D. V was clipped by 2 bases and J by 5 bases, with 19 bases between them. The CDR3 contains 17 residues. Looked up from germline, CDR1 is LNHNV and CDR2 is YYDKDF (reference sequence). As DNA, the CDR3 is TGTGCCACCAGCAGAAGAATCAGAGGTCAGCCTTATCAGCCCCAGCATTTT. Translation gives CATSRRIRGQPYQPQHF.

The chain joins TRBV7-8 to TRBJ2-7; D gene ambiguous. Per germline, CDR1 SGHVS and CDR2 FQNEAQ. The CDR3 length is 13 residues. V was cut by 1 base and J by 2 bases, with 6 bases left in between. CDR3 nucleotide sequence: TGTGCCAGCAGCTTAGGGGAAACCTACGAGCAGTACTTC. Translation: CASSLGETYEQYF.

The rearrangement uses TRBV29-1 and TRBJ1-2; no clear D. The germline CDR1 and CDR2 sequences are SQVTM and ANQGSEA. The germline V and J ends were trimmed by 3 bases and 2 bases, with 10 bases remaining between them. The CDR3 has 13 residues. The CDR3 DNA reads TGCAGCGTTGAGGTCTTCCCCAACTATGGCTACACCTTC. Amino acids: CSVEVFPNYGYTF.

This sequence joins TRBV4-3 and TRBJ2-1, with D possibly being TRBD1 or TRBD2 (5 bases each). Germline V gene sequence: CDR1 LGHNA, CDR2 YSLEER. V lost 1 base and J lost 12, with 13 bases in between. The CDR3 spans 13 residues. The CDR3 here is CASSQVSHGGQFF. CDR3 nucleotides: TGCGCCAGCAGCCAAGTGTCACATGGGGGGCAGTTCTTC.

This clone occurred a few times. Here the CDR3 reads CASVQDRGTNEQFF. DNA for the CDR3: TGTGCCAGCGTCCAGGACAGGGGCACAAATGAGCAGTTCTTC. This rearrangement joins TRBV5-4 to TRBJ2-1; 9 nucleotides line up with TRBD1. The V segment lost 7 bases and the J segment 7 bases; nucleotides outside the gene matches: 9. The CDR3 loop spans 14 amino acids. Looked up from germline, CDR1 is SGHNT and CDR2 is YYREEE (reference sequence).

V and J are TRBV14 and TRBJ1-1; D may be TRBD1 (5 bases). CDR1 is SGHDN, CDR2 FVKESK, per germline. V was clipped by 0 bases and J by 4 bases, with 6 bases between them. The length of the CDR3 is 13 residues. The CDR3 DNA is TGTGCCAGCAGCCAAGACAGGGCCACTGAAGCTTTCTTT. It yields the protein CASSQDRATEAFF.

The chain's CDR3 is CSASGLYGYTF. In DNA, the CDR3 is TGCAGTGCTAGCGGACTCTATGGCTACACCTTC. The gene calls are TRBV20-1 and TRBJ1-2; unclear D gene. V was pared by 3 bases and J by 4 bases, with 6 bases between. The CDR3 extends over 11 amino acids. Germline CDR1 DFQATT, CDR2 SNEGSKA (reference sequence).

The chain combines TRBV9 with TRBJ2-7; D not resolved. Germline CDR1 is SGDLS and CDR2 is YYNGEE. The CDR3 spans 15 residues. Trimming shortened V by 0 bases and J by 0 bases, and 10 bases separated the two germline ends. Here the CDR3 reads CASSVGTGSSYEQYF. The DNA of the CDR3 is TGTGCCAGCAGCGTAGGGACGGGTAGCTCCTACGAGCAGTACTTC.

J is TRBJ2-1 and V is TRBV29-1, with D hard to call. Trimming stripped 4 bases from V and 9 bases from J, with 7 bases between. CDR3 length equals 10 residues. CDR1 and CDR2 from the germline V gene are SQVTM and ANQGSEA. Here the CDR3 reads CSVGVFEQFF. Here the CDR3 DNA reads TGCAGCGTTGGCGTTTTTGAGCAGTTCTTC.

CDR3 sequence: CASSPILLGQGSYEQYF. The DNA for the CDR3 is TGTGCCAGCAGCCCAATCCTCCTCGGACAGGGATCCTACGAGCAGTACTTC. The V call is TRBV7-9, the J call TRBJ2-7, with 8 positions matching TRBD1. The CDR3 spans 17 residues. CDR1 is SEHNR, CDR2 FQNEAQ, per germline (reference sequence). V shed 5 bases and J 1 base; nucleotides not matched to a gene: 13.

The DNA for the CDR3 is TGCGCCAGCAGCACCAGACAGAGTGGGGAGACCCAGTACTTC. This gives the protein CASSTRQSGETQYF. The chain joins TRBV5-1 to TRBJ2-5, with a tentative D call TRBD1 (5 bases). CDR3 length equals 14 residues. Germline V gene data show CDR1 as SGHRS and CDR2 as YFSETQ. V gave up 4 bases and J gave up 5 bases, with 15 bases separating them.

This clone came up a few times. The same CDR3 is also encoded by other DNA sequences in this sample. This chain connects TRBV29-1 to TRBJ2-5; perhaps TRBD2 as D (5 bases). In germline, CDR1 is SQVTM, CDR2 ANQGSEA. V lost 3 bases to trimming and J lost 4 bases, with 12 bases between them. This CDR3 is 13 amino acids long. Here the CDR3 DNA reads TGCAGCGTTGACACGGGGTCGGGAGAGACCCAGTACTTC. Translating it yields CSVDTGSGETQYF. Based on the CDR3 plus reference TRBV29-1 and TRBJ2-5, the full variable domain is SAVISQKPSRDICQRGTSLTIQCQVDSQVTMMFWYRQQPGQSLTLIATANQGSEATYESGFVIDKFPISRPNLTFSTLTVSNMSPEDSSIYLCSVDTGSGETQYFGPGTRLLVL.

The V and J genes are TRBV5-1 and TRBJ2-2, with D possibly being TRBD1 (6 bases). CDR1 and CDR2 from the germline V gene are SGHRS and YFSETQ. This CDR3 is built from 15 residues. V gave up 5 bases and J gave up 1 base, with 12 bases separating them. CDR3: CASSVRGQNTGELFF. The CDR3 nucleotides are TGCGCCAGCAGTGTCCGGGGACAGAACACCGGGGAGCTGTTTTTT. Together with reference TRBV5-1 and TRBJ2-2, the CDR3 gives the full variable domain: KAGVTQTPRYLIKTRGQQVTLSCSPISGHRSVSWYQQTPGQGLQFLFEYFSETQRNKGNFPGRFSGRQFSNSRSEMNVSTLELGDSALYLCASSVRGQNTGELFFGEGSRLTVL.

This rearrangement joins TRBV2 to TRBJ1-2; no definite D call. CDR1 and CDR2 from the germline V gene are SNHLY and FYNNEI. The CDR3 totals 13 residues. V was clipped by 9 bases and J by 7 bases, with 18 bases between them. The CDR3 here is CASGRPSGSGYTF. In nucleotides, the CDR3 is TGTGCCAGTGGTCGACCCTCTGGGAGTGGCTACACCTTC.

V is TRBV30 and J is TRBJ2-3; TRBD2 is a possible D gene (6 bases). The germline gives CDR1 GTSNPN, CDR2 SVGIG (reference sequence). The CDR3 has 15 residues. V lost 0 bases to trimming and J lost 7 bases, with 17 bases between them. This chain's CDR3 is CAWSVLSGSPNTQYF. CDR3 nucleotides: TGTGCCTGGAGTGTACTCTCCGGGAGCCCGAATACGCAGTATTTT.

This chain links TRBV7-9 with TRBJ1-2, with D possibly TRBD1 on 5 matching bases. The CDR3 sequence is 14 residues long. V was clipped by 6 bases and J by 3 bases, with 14 bases between them. The V gene's germline CDR1 is SEHNR and CDR2 FQNEAQ (reference sequence). The DNA for the CDR3 is TGTGCCAGCAGGGCCTCCGGGACCCACTATGGCTACACCTTC. As protein: CASRASGTHYGYTF.

The V gene is TRBV7-9, the J gene TRBJ2-5, with D perhaps given as TRBD1 or TRBD2 (5 bases each). V was cut by 8 bases and J by 1 base, with 8 bases left in between. Germline CDR1 reads SEHNR; CDR2 reads FQNEAQ (reference sequence). The CDR3 runs to 12 residues. The CDR3 loop reads CASGAGQETQYF. The CDR3 DNA sequence: TGTGCCAGCGGGGCGGGCCAAGAGACCCAGTACTTC.

This clone appeared a few times. The chain carries TRBV10-3 and TRBJ2-7; D is unresolved. Germline values: CDR1 ENHRY, CDR2 SYGVKD. This CDR3 spans 12 amino acids. The V gene lost 0 bases and the J gene lost 10 bases, with 10 bases spanning the gap. The CDR3, as DNA: TGTGCCATCAGTGAGTCGGGGATTAATCAGTACTTC. This encodes CAISESGINQYF.

The chain uses TRBV7-9 and TRBJ2-3; TRBD2 is a possible D gene (7 bases). Germline V gene sequence: CDR1 SEHNR, CDR2 FQNEAQ (reference sequence). The CDR3 is made up of 13 amino acids. Trimming shortened V by 10 bases and J by 4 bases, and 15 bases separated the two germline ends. DNA for the CDR3: TGTGCCACCGGCTTGGGGGGGCCAGATACGCAGTATTTT. Amino acid sequence: CATGLGGPDTQYF.

The rearrangement uses TRBV5-1 and TRBJ2-5; D tentatively fits TRBD1 or TRBD2 (5 bases each). CDR3 length equals 13 residues. Trimming removed 2 bases from V and 5 bases from J, with 10 bases in between. Per the germline V gene, CDR1 is SGHRS and CDR2 is YFSETQ. Here the CDR3 reads CASSFGGSETQYF. DNA of the CDR3: TGCGCCAGCAGCTTTGGGGGTAGCGAGACCCAGTACTTC.

This chain joins TRBV5-1 and TRBJ2-7; TRBD2 might be the D (5 bases). Trimming took 4 bases from V and 3 from J, leaving 11 bases between them. Germline assignment: CDR1 SGHRS and CDR2 YFSETQ. The CDR3 runs to 13 residues. CDR3 DNA: TGCGCCAGCAGCGACCTCCGGGACTACGAGCAGTACTTC. Residues: CASSDLRDYEQYF.

This chain joins TRBV5-4 and TRBJ2-1, with D uncertain. V lost 1 base and J 7 bases, leaving 6 bases between the germline ends. The CDR3 covers 12 residues. Germline V CDR1 and CDR2: SGHNT, YYREEE (reference sequence). The CDR3, as DNA: TGTGCCAGCAGCTTGAAAGGGAATGAGCAGTTCTTC. This gives the protein CASSLKGNEQFF.

The chain uses TRBV7-9 and TRBJ1-1, with D perhaps TRBD1 (5 bases). The CDR3 sequence is 13 residues long. CDR1 and CDR2 (germline): SEHNR, FQNEAQ (reference sequence). V lost 3 bases and J 7 bases, leaving 12 bases between the germline ends. The CDR3 DNA follows: TGTGCCAGCAGCTTGGGAGGGGATTATGAAGCTTTCTTT. Translation gives CASSLGGDYEAFF.

The gene calls are TRBV7-9 and TRBJ1-1, with D hard to call. V was cut by 10 bases and J by 1 base, with 13 bases left in between. Germline CDR1 and CDR2: SEHNR and FQNEAQ (reference sequence). CDR3 length equals 13 residues. CDR3 residues: CATSPRWNTEAFF. CDR3 in DNA: TGTGCCACCTCTCCCCGTTGGAACACTGAAGCTTTCTTT.

The rearrangement links TRBV6-6 to TRBJ2-2; perhaps TRBD1 as D (6 bases). Germline V gene sequence: CDR1 MNHNY, CDR2 SVGAGI (reference sequence). CDR3 length: 13 residues. V shed 6 bases and J shed 6 bases, with 11 bases lying between them. The DNA of the CDR3 is TGTGCCAGCAGGGACAGCGCCCCCGGGGAGCTGTTTTTT. Its protein product is CASRDSAPGELFF.

This clone was seen a single time. The CDR3 DNA reads as TGCGCCAGCAGCCACCCCCGGACGCGGGGGGGCAATGAGCAGTTCTTC. The encoded protein is CASSHPRTRGGNEQFF. V gene TRBV4-1 combines with J gene TRBJ2-1; 9 bases line up with TRBD2. The CDR3 is 16 residues long. Unmatched junction bases numbered 9, after V lost 3 bases and J lost 6 bases. Germline V gene sequence: CDR1 MGHRA, CDR2 YSYEKL.

In its sample, this clone was seen a few times. The J gene is TRBJ2-2, the V gene TRBV30; D not certain. The CDR3 covers 16 residues. CDR1 and CDR2 (germline): GTSNPN, SVGIG (reference sequence). Trimming cost V 2 bases and J 7 bases, with 20 bases left between them. CDR3 sequence: CAWSRLAPAGRGELFF. In DNA, the CDR3 is TGTGCCTGGAGTAGGTTAGCCCCGGCCGGCCGCGGGGAGCTGTTTTTT.

This rearrangement joins TRBV7-2 to TRBJ1-2, with 10 nucleotides matching TRBD1. CDR1 and CDR2 (germline): SGHTA, FQGNSA. Trimming at V came to 0 bases and at J to 7 bases, leaving 11 bases not matched to a gene. There are 17 residues in the CDR3. CDR3 nucleotide sequence: TGTGCCAGCAGCTTAGCCCGGGACAGGGGACTGCTGGGTGGCTACACCTTC. Translated, it gives CASSLARDRGLLGGYTF.

The chain employs TRBV7-3 and TRBJ1-1; D is perhaps TRBD1 (6 bases). Germline CDR1 SGHTA, CDR2 FQGTGA. The germline V and J ends were trimmed by 4 bases and 1 base, with 7 bases remaining between them. The CDR3 totals 13 residues. The CDR3 DNA reads as TGTGCCAGCAGCTGGGACAAGAACACTGAAGCTTTCTTT. Translated: CASSWDKNTEAFF. Supplemented by reference TRBV7-3 and TRBJ1-1, the full variable domain reads GAGVSQTPSNKVTEKGKYVELRCDPISGHTALYWYRQSLGQGPEFLIYFQGTGAADDSGLPNDRFFAVRPEGSVSTLKIQRTERGDSAVYLCASSWDKNTEAFFGQGTRLTVV.

This clone occurred many times. The chain employs TRBV2 and TRBJ1-5, with a weak D call TRBD1 (5 bases). Trimming removed 4 bases from V and 8 bases from J, with 15 bases in between. From germline, CDR1 is SNHLY and CDR2 FYNNEI. The CDR3 is made up of 14 amino acids. CDR3 sequence reads: CASSGGTGIEPQHF. CDR3 coding DNA: TGTGCCAGCAGTGGGGGGACGGGGATCGAGCCCCAGCATTTT.

This clone was recorded once. The chain carries TRBV29-1 and TRBJ2-6; either TRBD1 or TRBD2 may fit D (5 bases each). The germline gives CDR1 SQVTM, CDR2 ANQGSEA. Trimming took 7 bases from V and 0 from J, leaving 16 bases between them. This CDR3 comprises 16 residues. The CDR3 region has the DNA TGCAGCGCCGAGGGCCGGGGCAACTCTGGGGCCAACGTCCTGACTTTC. This gives the protein CSAEGRGNSGANVLTF.